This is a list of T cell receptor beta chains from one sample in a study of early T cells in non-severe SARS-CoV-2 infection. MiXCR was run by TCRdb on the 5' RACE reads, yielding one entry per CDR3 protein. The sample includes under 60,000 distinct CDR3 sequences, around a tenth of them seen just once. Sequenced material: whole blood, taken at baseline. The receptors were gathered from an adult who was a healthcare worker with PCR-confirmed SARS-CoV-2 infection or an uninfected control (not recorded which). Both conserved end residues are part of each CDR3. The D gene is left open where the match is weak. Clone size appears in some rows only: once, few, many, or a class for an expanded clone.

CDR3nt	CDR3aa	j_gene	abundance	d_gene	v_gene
TGTGCCACCAGTGATCCCCTGGACAGGGATGAAGAGACCCAGTACTTC	CATSDPLDRDEETQYF	TRBJ2-5	few	TRBD1	TRBV24-1
TGTGCCATCAGCGGGGTCATGAACACTGAAGCTTTCTTT	CAISGVMNTEAFF	TRBJ1-1	few	-	TRBV10-3
TGTGCCAGCAGAAGGACCGGAGCAACTAATGAAAAACTGTTTTTT	CASRRTGATNEKLFF	TRBJ1-4	-	-	TRBV12-3/TRBV12-4
TGTGCCAGCAGTCCCCCCCGTAGCAGGGGAGCCTACGAGCAGTACTTC	CASSPPRSRGAYEQYF	TRBJ2-7	many	-	TRBV28
TGTGCCAGCAGTACTAGCGGGAGAGTCAATGAGCAGTTCTTC	CASSTSGRVNEQFF	TRBJ2-1	many	TRBD2	TRBV2
TGTGCCAGCAGCCAACAGGGCGTGGTTGAAAAACTGTTTTTT	CASSQQGVVEKLFF	TRBJ1-4	few	-	TRBV3-1
TGTGCCAGCAGTTTCCTGGGAGTGAACACTGAAGCTTTCTTT	CASSFLGVNTEAFF	TRBJ1-1	medium-sized	-	TRBV27
TGCAGTGCTAGCTACAGGGGAGCCAATCAGCCCCAGCATTTT	CSASYRGANQPQHF	TRBJ1-5	many	TRBD1	TRBV20-1
TGCAGTGCTAGAGCCCCGGGACAGAGCAATCAGCCCCAGCATTTT	CSARAPGQSNQPQHF	TRBJ1-5	few	TRBD1	TRBV20-1
TGTGCCAGCAGCTTAAGACAGGGGGCAGGGTCATCACCCCTCCACTTT	CASSLRQGAGSSPLHF	TRBJ1-6	-	TRBD1	TRBV7-2
TGCGCCAGCAGTGAGGCGGTCGCCTACGAGCAGTACTTC	CASSEAVAYEQYF	TRBJ2-7	-	-	TRBV10-1
TGTGCCAGCAGGTCCCCTGGGGACACTGAAGCTTTCTTT	CASRSPGDTEAFF	TRBJ1-1	many	-	TRBV7-9
TGTGCCAGCAGTCCACACAGGGAGGGGACTGAAGCTTTCTTT	CASSPHREGTEAFF	TRBJ1-1	-	-	TRBV6-6
TGTGCCAGCACCAAGGGGGGACAGGGCTACGAGCAGTACTTC	CASTKGGQGYEQYF	TRBJ2-7	few	TRBD1	TRBV11-2
TGCAGCGTTGAAGGGGGTCTTAGCCCCCCAGATACGCAGTATTTT	CSVEGGLSPPDTQYF	TRBJ2-3	many	-	TRBV29-1
TGTGCCAGCAGCCCTCACGGGGCCCAGGAAGAGACCCAGTACTTC	CASSPHGAQEETQYF	TRBJ2-5	-	-	TRBV9
TGCGCCAGCAGCCAGGATGTTCTGGGGGACGATACGCAGTATTTT	CASSQDVLGDDTQYF	TRBJ2-3	many	-	TRBV4-3
TGTGCCAGCAGCTTGGACCCGGGGACCCAGTACTTC	CASSLDPGTQYF	TRBJ2-5	many	-	TRBV5-6
TGTGCCAGCAGGGGGGGGAGATGGACTGAAGCTTTCTTT	CASRGGRWTEAFF	TRBJ1-1	many	-	TRBV6-5
TGTGCCAGCAGCTTAGTCCCGTTAGATACGCAGTATTTT	CASSLVPLDTQYF	TRBJ2-3	-	-	TRBV7-6
TGTGCCAGCACCGGCGGGGGAGATACGCAGTATTTT	CASTGGGDTQYF	TRBJ2-3	-	TRBD2	TRBV2
TGTGCCAGCAGTTACAAGCAGGGCTACAATGAGCAGTTCTTC	CASSYKQGYNEQFF	TRBJ2-1	-	-	TRBV6-5
TGCAGTGCTAGAGATGAGGGTCGTCAAACGGGGACTGAAGCTTTCTTT	CSARDEGRQTGTEAFF	TRBJ1-1	-	-	TRBV20-1
TGTGCCAGCAGTTTAGCGGGGGGGGCGAATACGCAGTATTTT	CASSLAGGANTQYF	TRBJ2-3	few	-	TRBV12-3/TRBV12-4
TGCAGTGTATCCCGGCCGAGCGGGGGGCCTAGCACAGATACGCAGTATTTT	CSVSRPSGGPSTDTQYF	TRBJ2-3	few	TRBD2	TRBV20-1
TGTGCCAGCAGCCTTCAAGGCCGGGACAATGAGCAGTTCTTC	CASSLQGRDNEQFF	TRBJ2-1	-	-	TRBV3-1
TGTGCCAGCAGCGACCTTGTCCCGGGACTTAACTATGGCTACACCTTC	CASSDLVPGLNYGYTF	TRBJ1-2	few	-	TRBV5-5
TGTGCCAGCAGCCAAGCAGGACGGCAGGGTAATGAAAAACTGTTTTTT	CASSQAGRQGNEKLFF	TRBJ1-4	-	-	TRBV3-1
TGTGCCAGCAGTACCACAGGGATTGGGGAGCAGACCCAGTACTTC	CASSTTGIGEQTQYF	TRBJ2-5	once	-	TRBV6-6
TGCGCCAGCAGCTTAATGAGCGAGGGGATAAATTATGGCTACACCTTC	CASSLMSEGINYGYTF	TRBJ1-2	many	-	TRBV5-1
TGTGCCAGCAGCTTTAGAACAACGGCTGAAGCTTTCTTT	CASSFRTTAEAFF	TRBJ1-1	-	-	TRBV5-6
TGTGCCAGCAGTCCCCGTGTTAACCCCTTGGGGAATGAGCAGTTCTTC	CASSPRVNPLGNEQFF	TRBJ2-1	-	-	TRBV12-3/TRBV12-4
TGTGCCAGCAGGGGGGACGGCAATCAGCCCCAGCATTTT	CASRGDGNQPQHF	TRBJ1-5	many	-	TRBV6-6
TGTGCCTGGAATCGGCAGGTTAATGAAAAACTGTTTTTT	CAWNRQVNEKLFF	TRBJ1-4	few	-	TRBV30
TGTGCCAGCATTACGGGGGACAGGGGGAGCAATCAGCCCCAGCATTTT	CASITGDRGSNQPQHF	TRBJ1-5	medium-sized	TRBD1	TRBV6-6
TGTGCCAGCAGTTACTCGATTGAGGGGGGACAGCCCCAGCATTTT	CASSYSIEGGQPQHF	TRBJ1-5	many	-	TRBV6-5